This is a list of T cell receptor beta chains from one sample in a study of blood T cells in healthy people across ages. TCRdb reanalysed the 5' RACE reads using MiXCR and keeps one entry per CDR3 protein. The data hold around 780,000 distinct CDR3 sequences, with about a quarter observed a single time. These data are also associated with another study on T cells of mothers and their children.

Specimen: blood. The receptors were sampled from a boy under 18 in good health. Both conserved end residues are part of each CDR3. The D gene is left open where the match is weak.

v_call	j_call	d_call	cdr3_aa
TRBV24-1	-	TRBD1	CATSDPGTGDNEQFF
TRBV5-5	TRBJ2-5	-	CASSIPPGTTGETQYF
TRBV15	-	TRBD1	CATSRDGTAYEQYF
TRBV29-1	TRBJ2-1	-	CSVAKGLTYNEQFF
TRBV24-1	TRBJ2-1	-	CATSDFVTDEQFF
TRBV20-1	TRBJ1-2	TRBD1	CSARRQGRGYTF
TRBV20-1	-	TRBD1	CSARDMWARQGRSYEQYF
TRBV7-2	TRBJ2-3	-	CASSSWGRSIADTQYF
TRBV20-1	TRBJ1-1	-	CSAREASRETEAFF
TRBV5-1	TRBJ2-1	TRBD2	CASSLAGLASYNEQFF
TRBV7-2	TRBJ2-5	TRBD2	CASSSGPGLGRETQYF
TRBV24-1	TRBJ2-1	-	CATSATNYYNEQFF
TRBV3-1	TRBJ1-4	TRBD1	CASSQEGPGGTNEKLFF
TRBV5-1	TRBJ2-2	TRBD1	CASSKGQGAPSTGELFF
TRBV18	TRBJ2-5	-	CASSPFLETQYF
TRBV20-1	TRBJ1-4	TRBD1	CSVPGQGPTKGEKLFF
TRBV27	TRBJ1-1	-	CASSPRGGMNTEAFF
TRBV11-2	TRBJ2-7	-	CASSLGPQGREQYF
TRBV24-1	TRBJ1-5	-	CATIGTRGQESNQPQHF
TRBV2	TRBJ2-5	TRBD2	CASSEPLAGWSGETQYF
TRBV6-1	TRBJ1-5	-	CASSETARQPQHF
TRBV11-2	TRBJ2-1	TRBD2	CASSPLAGVPHNEQFF
TRBV3-1	-	TRBD1	CASSHRGLLYEQYF
TRBV20-1	TRBJ2-5	-	CSACRFRGSQETQYF
TRBV7-2	TRBJ2-5	-	CASSSLLSETQYF
TRBV12-3/TRBV12-4	TRBJ2-7	-	CASSSRTAYEQYF
TRBV10-1	TRBJ1-1	TRBD1	CASSESWTGLGSGTEAFF
TRBV29-1	TRBJ2-5	TRBD1	CSVDASGGIRETQYF